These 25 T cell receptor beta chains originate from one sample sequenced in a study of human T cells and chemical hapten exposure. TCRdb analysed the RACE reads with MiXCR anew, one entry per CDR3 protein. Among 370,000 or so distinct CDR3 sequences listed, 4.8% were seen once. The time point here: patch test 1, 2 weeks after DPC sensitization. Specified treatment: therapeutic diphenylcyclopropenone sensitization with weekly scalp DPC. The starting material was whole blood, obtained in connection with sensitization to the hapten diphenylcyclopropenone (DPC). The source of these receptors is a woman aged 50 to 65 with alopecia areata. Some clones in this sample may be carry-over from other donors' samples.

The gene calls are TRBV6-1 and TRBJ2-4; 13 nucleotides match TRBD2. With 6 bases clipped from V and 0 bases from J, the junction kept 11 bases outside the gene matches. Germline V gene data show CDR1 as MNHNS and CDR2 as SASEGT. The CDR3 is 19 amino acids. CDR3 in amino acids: CASRGRTSGRDLAKNIQYF. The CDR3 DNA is TGTGCCAGCAGGGGACGGACTAGCGGGAGAGACCTAGCCAAAAACATTCAGTACTTC.

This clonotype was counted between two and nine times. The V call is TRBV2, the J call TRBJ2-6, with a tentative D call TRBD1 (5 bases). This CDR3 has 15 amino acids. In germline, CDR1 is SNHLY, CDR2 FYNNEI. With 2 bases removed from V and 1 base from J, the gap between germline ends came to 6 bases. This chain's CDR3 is CASSERGSGANVLTF. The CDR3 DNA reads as TGTGCCAGCAGTGAAAGGGGTTCTGGGGCCAACGTCCTGACTTTC.

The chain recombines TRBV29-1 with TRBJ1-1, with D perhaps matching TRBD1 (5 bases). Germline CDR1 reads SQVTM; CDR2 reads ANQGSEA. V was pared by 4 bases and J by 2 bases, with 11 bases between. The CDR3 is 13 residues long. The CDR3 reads CSVVVQGNTEAFF. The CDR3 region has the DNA TGCAGCGTTGTGGTTCAGGGAAACACTGAAGCTTTCTTT.

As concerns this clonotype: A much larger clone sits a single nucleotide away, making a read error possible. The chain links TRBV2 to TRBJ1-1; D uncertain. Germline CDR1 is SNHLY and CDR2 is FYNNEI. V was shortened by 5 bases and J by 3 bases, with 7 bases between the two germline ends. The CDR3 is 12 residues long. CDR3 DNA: TGTGCCAGCAGTATCTTGTACACTGAAGCTTTCTTT. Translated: CASSILYTEAFF.

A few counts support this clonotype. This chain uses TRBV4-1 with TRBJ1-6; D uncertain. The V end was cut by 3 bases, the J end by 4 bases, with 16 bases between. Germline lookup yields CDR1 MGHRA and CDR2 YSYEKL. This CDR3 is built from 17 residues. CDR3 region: CASSQEAGRVYNSPLHF. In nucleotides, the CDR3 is TGCGCCAGCAGCCAGGAAGCAGGACGCGTTTATAATTCACCCCTCCACTTT.

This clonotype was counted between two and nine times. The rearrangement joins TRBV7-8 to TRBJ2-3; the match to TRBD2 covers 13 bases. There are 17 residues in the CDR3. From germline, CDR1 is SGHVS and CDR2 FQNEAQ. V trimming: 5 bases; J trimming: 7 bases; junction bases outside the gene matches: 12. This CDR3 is CASSPGPGLAGLYTQYF. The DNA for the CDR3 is TGTGCCAGCAGCCCCGGCCCGGGACTAGCGGGGCTTTATACGCAGTATTTT.

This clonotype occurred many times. This chain's CDR3 is CASSTGTRNEQFF. Written as DNA, the CDR3 is TGTGCCAGCAGTACCGGGACCCGCAATGAGCAGTTCTTC. The rearrangement links TRBV6-5 to TRBJ2-1; D could derive from TRBD1 or TRBD2 (5 bases each). From germline, CDR1 is MNHEY and CDR2 SVGAGI. CDR3 size: 13 residues. Trimming removed 5 bases at V and 6 bases at J, with 11 bases between.

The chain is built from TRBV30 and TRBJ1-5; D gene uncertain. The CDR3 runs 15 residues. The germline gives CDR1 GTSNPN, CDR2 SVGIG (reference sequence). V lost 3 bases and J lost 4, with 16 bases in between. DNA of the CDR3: TGTGCCTGGAGCCCCCCGGAGCACCTAAATCAGCCCCAGCATTTT. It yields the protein CAWSPPEHLNQPQHF.

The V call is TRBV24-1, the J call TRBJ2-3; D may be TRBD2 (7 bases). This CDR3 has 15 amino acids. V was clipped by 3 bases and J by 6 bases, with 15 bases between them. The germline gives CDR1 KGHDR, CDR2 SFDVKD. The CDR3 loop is CATSDRGATEDTQYF. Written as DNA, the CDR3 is TGTGCCACCAGTGATCGGGGGGCTACGGAGGATACGCAGTATTTT.

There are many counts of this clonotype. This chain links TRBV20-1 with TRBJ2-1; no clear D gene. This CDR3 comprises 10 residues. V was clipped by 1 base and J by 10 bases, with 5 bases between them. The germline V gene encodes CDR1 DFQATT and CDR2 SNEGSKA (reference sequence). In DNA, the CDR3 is TGCAGTGCTAGAGTGGAAGAGCAGTTCTTC. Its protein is CSARVEEQFF.

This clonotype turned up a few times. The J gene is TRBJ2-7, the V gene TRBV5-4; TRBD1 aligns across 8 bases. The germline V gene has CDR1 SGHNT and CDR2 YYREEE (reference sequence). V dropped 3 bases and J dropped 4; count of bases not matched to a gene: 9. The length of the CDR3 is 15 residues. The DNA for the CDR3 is TGTGCCAGCAGCTCCCCGACAGGGGCAGCATACGAGCAGTACTTC. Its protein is CASSSPTGAAYEQYF.

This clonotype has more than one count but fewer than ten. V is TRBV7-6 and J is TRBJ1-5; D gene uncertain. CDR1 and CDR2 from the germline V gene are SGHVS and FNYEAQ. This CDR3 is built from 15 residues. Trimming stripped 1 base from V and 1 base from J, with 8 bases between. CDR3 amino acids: CASSLDRQSNQPQHF. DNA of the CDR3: TGTGCCAGCAGCTTAGACAGACAAAGCAATCAGCCCCAGCATTTT.

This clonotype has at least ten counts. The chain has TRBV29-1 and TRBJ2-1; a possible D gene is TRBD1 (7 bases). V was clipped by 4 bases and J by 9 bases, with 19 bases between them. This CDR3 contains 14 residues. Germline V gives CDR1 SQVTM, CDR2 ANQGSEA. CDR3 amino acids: CSVAPRGTGSEQFF. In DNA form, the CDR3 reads TGCAGCGTTGCCCCCAGGGGGACTGGGAGTGAGCAGTTCTTC.

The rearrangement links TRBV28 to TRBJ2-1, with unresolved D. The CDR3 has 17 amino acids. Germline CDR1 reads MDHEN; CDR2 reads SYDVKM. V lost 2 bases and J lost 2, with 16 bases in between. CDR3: CASSLEILGKPYNEQFF. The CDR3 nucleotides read TGTGCCAGCAGTTTAGAGATATTAGGGAAGCCCTACAATGAGCAGTTCTTC.

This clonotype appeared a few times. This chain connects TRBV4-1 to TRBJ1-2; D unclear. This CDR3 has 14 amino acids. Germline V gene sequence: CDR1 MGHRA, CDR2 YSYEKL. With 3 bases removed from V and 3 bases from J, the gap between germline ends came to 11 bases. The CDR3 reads CASSHPASYYGYTF. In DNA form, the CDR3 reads TGCGCCAGCAGCCATCCCGCATCCTACTATGGCTACACCTTC.

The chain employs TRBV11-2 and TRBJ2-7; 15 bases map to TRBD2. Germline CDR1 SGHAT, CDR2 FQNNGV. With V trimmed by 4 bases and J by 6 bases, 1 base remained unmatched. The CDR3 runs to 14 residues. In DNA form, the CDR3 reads TGTGCCAGCAGCTCGGGACTAGCGGGAGGCGAGCAGTACTTC. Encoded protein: CASSSGLAGGEQYF.

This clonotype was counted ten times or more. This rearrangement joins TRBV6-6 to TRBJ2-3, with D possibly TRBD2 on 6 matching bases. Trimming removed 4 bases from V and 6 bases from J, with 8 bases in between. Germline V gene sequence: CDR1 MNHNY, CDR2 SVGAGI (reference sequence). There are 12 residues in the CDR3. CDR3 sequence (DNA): TGTGCCAGCAGTTCGACTAGGGATACGCAGTATTTT. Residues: CASSSTRDTQYF.

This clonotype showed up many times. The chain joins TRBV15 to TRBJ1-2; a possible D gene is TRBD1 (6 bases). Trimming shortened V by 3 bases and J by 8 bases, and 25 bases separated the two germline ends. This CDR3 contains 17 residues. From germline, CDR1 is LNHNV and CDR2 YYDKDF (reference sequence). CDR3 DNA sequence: TGTGCCACCAGCAGGGACTCTAACCGGGACATTAATGACGGCTACACCTTC. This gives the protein CATSRDSNRDINDGYTF.

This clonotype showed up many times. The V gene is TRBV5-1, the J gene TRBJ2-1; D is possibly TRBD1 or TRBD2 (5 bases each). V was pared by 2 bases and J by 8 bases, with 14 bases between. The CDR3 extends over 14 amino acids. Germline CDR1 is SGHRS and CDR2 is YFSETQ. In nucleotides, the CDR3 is TGCGCCAGCAGCTTTGACGGCCGGGGCGATGAGCAGTTCTTC. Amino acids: CASSFDGRGDEQFF.

CDR3 DNA sequence: TGTGCCAGCAGTGAAGAACCACCACCCTACGAGCAGTACTTC. Translated: CASSEEPPPYEQYF. The gene calls are TRBV6-1 and TRBJ2-7; D gene uncertain. The germline gives CDR1 MNHNS, CDR2 SASEGT. The CDR3 totals 14 residues. Trimming removed 1 base at V and 2 bases at J, with 9 bases between.

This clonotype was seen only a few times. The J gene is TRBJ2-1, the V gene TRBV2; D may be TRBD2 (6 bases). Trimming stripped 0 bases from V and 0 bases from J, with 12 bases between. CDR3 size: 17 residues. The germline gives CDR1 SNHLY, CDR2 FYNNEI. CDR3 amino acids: CASSEAGGLSSYNEQFF. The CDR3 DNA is TGTGCCAGCAGTGAAGCGGGGGGACTCTCCTCCTACAATGAGCAGTTCTTC.

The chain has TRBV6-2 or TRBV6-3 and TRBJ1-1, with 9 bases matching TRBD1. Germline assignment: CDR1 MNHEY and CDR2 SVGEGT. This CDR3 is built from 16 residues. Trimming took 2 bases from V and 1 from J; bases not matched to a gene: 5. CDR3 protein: CASSYDRGAPNTEAFF. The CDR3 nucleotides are TGTGCCAGCAGTTACGACAGGGGGGCCCCGAACACTGAAGCTTTCTTT.

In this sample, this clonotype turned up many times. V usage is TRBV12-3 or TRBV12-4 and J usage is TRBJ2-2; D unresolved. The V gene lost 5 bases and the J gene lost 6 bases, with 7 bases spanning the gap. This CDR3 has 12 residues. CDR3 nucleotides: TGTGCCAGCAGTCCCCGGGCCGGGGAGCTGTTTTTT. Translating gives CASSPRAGELFF.

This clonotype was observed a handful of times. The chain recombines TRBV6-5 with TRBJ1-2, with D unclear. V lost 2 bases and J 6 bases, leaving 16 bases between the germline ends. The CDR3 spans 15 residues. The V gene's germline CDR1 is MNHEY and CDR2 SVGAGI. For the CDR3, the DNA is TGTGCCAGCAGTTACCTCGCGGGCAGCTTAGATGGCTACACCTTC. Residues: CASSYLAGSLDGYTF.

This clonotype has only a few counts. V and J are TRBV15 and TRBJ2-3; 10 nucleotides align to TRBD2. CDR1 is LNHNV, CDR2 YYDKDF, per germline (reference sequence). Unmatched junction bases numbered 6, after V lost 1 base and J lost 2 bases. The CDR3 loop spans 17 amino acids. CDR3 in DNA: TGTGCCACCAGCAGAGCGCCTAGCGGGAGTGACACAGATACGCAGTATTTT. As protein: CATSRAPSGSDTDTQYF.